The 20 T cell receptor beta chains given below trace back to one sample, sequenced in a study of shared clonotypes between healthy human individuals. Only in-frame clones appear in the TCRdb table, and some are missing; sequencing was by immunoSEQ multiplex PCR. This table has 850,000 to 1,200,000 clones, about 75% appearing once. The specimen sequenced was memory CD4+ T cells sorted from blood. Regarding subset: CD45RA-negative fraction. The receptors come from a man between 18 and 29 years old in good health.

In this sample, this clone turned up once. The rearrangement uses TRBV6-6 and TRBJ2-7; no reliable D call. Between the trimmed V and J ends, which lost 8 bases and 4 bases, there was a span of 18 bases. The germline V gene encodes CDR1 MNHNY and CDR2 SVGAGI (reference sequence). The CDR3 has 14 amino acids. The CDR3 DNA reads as TGTGCCAGCTGGAACAGCGTCAAGCCGTACGAGCAGTACTTC. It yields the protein CASWNSVKPYEQYF.

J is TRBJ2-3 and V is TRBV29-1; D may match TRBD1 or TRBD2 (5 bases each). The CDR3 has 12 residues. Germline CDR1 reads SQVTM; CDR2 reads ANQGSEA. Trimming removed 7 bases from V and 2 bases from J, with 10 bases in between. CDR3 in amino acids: CSGGRYTDTQYF. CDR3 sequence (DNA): TGCAGCGGGGGACGGTACACAGATACGCAGTATTTT.

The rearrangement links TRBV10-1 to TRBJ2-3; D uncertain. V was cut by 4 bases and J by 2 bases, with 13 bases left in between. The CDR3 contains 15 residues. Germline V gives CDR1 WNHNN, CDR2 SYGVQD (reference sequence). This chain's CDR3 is CASSGGGPNTDTQYF. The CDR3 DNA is TGCGCCAGCAGTGGTGGTGGTCCTAACACAGATACGCAGTATTTT.

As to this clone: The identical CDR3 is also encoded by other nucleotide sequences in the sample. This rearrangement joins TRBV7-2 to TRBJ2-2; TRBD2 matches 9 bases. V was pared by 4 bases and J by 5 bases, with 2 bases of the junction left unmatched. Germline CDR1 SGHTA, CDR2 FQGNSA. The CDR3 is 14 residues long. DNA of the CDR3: TGTGCCAGCAGCTCCACTAGCGGGACCGGGGAGCTGTTTTTT. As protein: CASSSTSGTGELFF.

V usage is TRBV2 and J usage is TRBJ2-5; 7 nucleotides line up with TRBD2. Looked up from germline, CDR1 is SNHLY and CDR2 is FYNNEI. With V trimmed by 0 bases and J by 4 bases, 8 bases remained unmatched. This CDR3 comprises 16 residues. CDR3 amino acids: CASSEARGGGLETQYF. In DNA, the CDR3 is TGTGCCAGCAGTGAAGCGCGGGGCGGGGGTCTAGAGACCCAGTACTTC.

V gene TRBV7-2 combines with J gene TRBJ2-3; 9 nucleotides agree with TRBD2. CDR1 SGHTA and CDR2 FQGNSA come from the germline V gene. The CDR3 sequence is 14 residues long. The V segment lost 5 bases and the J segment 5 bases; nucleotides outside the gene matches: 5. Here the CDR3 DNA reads TGTGCCAGCAGCGTAGGGCGGGGGGGAGATACGCAGTATTTT. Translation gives CASSVGRGGDTQYF.

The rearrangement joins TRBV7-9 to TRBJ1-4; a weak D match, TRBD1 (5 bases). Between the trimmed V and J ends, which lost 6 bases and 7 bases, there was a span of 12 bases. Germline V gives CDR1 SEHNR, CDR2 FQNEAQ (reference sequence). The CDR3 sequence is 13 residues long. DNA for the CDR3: TGTGCCAGCAGTCGTGGGCAGGGTGAAAAACTGTTTTTT. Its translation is CASSRGQGEKLFF.

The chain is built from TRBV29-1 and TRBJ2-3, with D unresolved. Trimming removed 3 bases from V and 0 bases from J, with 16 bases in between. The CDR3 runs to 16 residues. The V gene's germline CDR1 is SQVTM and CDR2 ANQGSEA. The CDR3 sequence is CSVDISRSSSTDTQYF. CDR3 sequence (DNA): TGCAGCGTTGACATCTCCAGGAGCTCTAGCACAGATACGCAGTATTTT.

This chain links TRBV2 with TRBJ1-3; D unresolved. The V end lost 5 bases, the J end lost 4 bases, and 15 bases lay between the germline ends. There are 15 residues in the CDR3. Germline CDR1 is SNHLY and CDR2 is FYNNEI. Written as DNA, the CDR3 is TGTGCCAGCAGTCAAGACGGTGGAAAGGGAAACACCATATATTTT. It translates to CASSQDGGKGNTIYF.

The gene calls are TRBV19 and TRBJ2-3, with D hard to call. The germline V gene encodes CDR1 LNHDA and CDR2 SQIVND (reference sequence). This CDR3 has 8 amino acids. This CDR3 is CAVFTQYF. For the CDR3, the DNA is TGTGCAGTATTCACGCAGTATTTT.

Here the CDR3 reads CASSLVGKLFF. Here the CDR3 DNA reads TGTGCCAGCAGTTTAGTAGGAAAACTGTTTTTT. This rearrangement joins TRBV28 to TRBJ1-4; D remains ambiguous. The germline V gene encodes CDR1 MDHEN and CDR2 SYDVKM. This CDR3 spans 11 amino acids. Trimming took 2 bases from V and 10 from J, leaving 5 bases between them.

The CDR3 DNA reads as TGTGCCAGCAGTTACTCCGGGGGGGCCGGGTACGAGCAGTACTTC. It yields the protein CASSYSGGAGYEQYF. The chain employs TRBV6-5 and TRBJ2-7, with 8 positions matching TRBD2. From germline, CDR1 is MNHEY and CDR2 SVGAGI. CDR3 length: 15 residues. The V and J ends lost 0 bases and 4 bases, in that order; junction bases with no gene match: 5.

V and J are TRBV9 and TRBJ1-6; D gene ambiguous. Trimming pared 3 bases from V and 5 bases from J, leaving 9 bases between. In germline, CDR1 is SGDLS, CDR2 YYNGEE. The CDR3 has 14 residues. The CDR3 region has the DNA TGTGCCAGCAGCGGCATGCGAAATAATTCACCCCTCCACTTT. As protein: CASSGMRNNSPLHF.

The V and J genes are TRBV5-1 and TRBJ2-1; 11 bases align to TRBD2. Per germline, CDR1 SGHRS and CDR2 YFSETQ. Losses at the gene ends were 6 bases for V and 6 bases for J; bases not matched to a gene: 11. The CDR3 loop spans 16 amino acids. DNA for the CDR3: TGCGCCAGCACCCTGGGGGCTAGCGGGAGGATCAATGAGCAGTTCTTC. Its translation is CASTLGASGRINEQFF. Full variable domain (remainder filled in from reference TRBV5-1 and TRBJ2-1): KAGVTQTPRYLIKTRGQQVTLSCSPISGHRSVSWYQQTPGQGLQFLFEYFSETQRNKGNFPGRFSGRQFSNSRSEMNVSTLELGDSALYLCASTLGASGRINEQFFGPGTRLTVL.

The CDR3 protein is CASSDEGPYGYTF. CDR3 nucleotide sequence: TGTGCCAGCAGTGATGAGGGGCCCTATGGCTACACCTTC. The genes are TRBV2 and TRBJ1-2, with a weak D call TRBD1 (5 bases). V lost 3 bases and J lost 4, with 9 bases in between. Germline lookup yields CDR1 SNHLY and CDR2 FYNNEI. The CDR3 contains 13 residues. The full variable domain, completed using reference TRBV2 and TRBJ1-2, is EPEVTQTPSHQVTQMGQEVILRCVPISNHLYFYWYRQILGQKVEFLVSFYNNEISEKSEIFDDQFSVERPDGSNFTLKIRSTKLEDSAMYFCASSDEGPYGYTFGSGTRLTVV.

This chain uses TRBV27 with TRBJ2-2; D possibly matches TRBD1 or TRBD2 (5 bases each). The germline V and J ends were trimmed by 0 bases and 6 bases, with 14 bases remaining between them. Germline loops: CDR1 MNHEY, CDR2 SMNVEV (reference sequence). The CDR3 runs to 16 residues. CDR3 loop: CASSLSGPLVSGELFF. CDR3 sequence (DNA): TGTGCCAGCAGTTTATCGGGACCACTGGTCTCCGGGGAGCTGTTTTTT.

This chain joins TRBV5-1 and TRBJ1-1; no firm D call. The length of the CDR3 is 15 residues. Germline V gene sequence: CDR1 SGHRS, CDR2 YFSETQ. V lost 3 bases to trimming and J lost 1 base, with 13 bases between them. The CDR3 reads CASSSSGDANTEAFF. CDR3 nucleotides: TGCGCCAGCAGCTCGAGTGGAGACGCGAACACTGAAGCTTTCTTT.

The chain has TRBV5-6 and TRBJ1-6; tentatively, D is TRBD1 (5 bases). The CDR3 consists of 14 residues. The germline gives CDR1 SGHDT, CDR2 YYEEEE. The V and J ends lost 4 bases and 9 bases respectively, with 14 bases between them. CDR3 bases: TGTGCCAGCAGCCGCGGGGACCTTACTTCACCCCTCCACTTT. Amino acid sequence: CASSRGDLTSPLHF.

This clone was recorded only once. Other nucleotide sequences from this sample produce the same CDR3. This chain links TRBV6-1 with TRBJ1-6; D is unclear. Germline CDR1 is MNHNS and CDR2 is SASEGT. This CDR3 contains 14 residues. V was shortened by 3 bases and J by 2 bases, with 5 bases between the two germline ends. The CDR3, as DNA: TGTGCCAGCAGTGACGGAGCCTATAATTCACCCCTCCACTTT. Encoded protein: CASSDGAYNSPLHF.

The CDR3 region is CASSRGWGADRSYEQYF. CDR3 nucleotide sequence: TGTGCCAGCAGCCGAGGTTGGGGAGCGGACCGCTCCTACGAGCAGTACTTC. This chain joins TRBV14 and TRBJ2-7; D may be TRBD2 (5 bases). Deletions cut 4 bases from V and 0 bases from J, with 19 bases between. This CDR3 has 17 amino acids. CDR1 and CDR2 from the germline V gene are SGHDN and FVKESK.